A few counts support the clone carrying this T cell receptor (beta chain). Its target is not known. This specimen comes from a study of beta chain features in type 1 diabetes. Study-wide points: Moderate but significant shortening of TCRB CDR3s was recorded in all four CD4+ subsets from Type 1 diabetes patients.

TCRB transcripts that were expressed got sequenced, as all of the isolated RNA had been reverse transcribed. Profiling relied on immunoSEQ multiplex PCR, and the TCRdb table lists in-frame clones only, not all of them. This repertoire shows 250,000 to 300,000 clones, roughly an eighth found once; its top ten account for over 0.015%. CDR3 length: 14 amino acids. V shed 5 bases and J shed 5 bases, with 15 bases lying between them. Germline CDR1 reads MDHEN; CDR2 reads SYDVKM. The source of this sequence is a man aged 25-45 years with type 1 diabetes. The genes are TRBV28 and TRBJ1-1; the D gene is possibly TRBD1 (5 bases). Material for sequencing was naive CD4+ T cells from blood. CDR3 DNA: TGTGCCAGCAGTCGGAGGGGAGGTGTTACTGAAGCTTTCTTT. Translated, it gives CASSRRGGVTEAFF.